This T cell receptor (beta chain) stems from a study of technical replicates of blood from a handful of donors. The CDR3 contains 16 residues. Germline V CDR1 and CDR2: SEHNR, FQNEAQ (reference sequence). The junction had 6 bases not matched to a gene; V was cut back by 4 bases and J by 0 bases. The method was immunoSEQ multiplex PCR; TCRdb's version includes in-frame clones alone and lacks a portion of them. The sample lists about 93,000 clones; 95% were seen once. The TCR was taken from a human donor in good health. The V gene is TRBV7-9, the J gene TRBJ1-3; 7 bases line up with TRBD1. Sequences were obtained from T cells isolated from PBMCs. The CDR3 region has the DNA TGTGCCAGCAGCTCCGACAGGGCCGACTCTGGAAACACCATATATTTT. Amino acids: CASSSDRADSGNTIYF.